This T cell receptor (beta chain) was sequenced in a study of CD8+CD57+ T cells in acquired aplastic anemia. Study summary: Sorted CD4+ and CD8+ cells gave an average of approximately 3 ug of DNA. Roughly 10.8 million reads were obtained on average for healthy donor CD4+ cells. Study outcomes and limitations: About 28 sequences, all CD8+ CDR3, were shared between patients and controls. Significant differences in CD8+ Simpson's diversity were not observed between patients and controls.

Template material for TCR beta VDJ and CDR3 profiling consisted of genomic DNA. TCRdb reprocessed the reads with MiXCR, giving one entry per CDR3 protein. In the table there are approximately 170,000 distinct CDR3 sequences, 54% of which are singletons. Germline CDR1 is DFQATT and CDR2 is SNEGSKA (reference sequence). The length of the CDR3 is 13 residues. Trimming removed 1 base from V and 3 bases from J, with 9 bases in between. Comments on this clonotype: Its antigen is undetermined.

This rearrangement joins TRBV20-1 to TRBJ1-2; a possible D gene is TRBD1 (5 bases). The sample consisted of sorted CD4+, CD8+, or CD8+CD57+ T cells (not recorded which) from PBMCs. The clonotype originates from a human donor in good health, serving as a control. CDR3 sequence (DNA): TGCAGTGCTAGAGGTCGGGGGGACTATGGCTACACCTTC. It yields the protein CSARGRGDYGYTF.